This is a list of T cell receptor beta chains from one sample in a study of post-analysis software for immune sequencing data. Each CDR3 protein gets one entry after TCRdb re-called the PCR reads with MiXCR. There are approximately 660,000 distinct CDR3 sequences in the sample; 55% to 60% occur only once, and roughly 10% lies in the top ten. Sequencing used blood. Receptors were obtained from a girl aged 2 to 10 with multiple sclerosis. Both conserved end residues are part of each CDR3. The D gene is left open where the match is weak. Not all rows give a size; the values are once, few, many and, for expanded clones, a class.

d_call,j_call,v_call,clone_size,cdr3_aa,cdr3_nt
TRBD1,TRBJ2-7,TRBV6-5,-,CASSYRMTGSIYEQYF,TGTGCCAGCAGTTACCGTATGACAGGGAGTATCTACGAGCAGTACTTC
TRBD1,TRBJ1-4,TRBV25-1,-,CASRVTGRKLFF,TGTGCCAGCAGAGTGACAGGGAGAAAACTGTTTTTT
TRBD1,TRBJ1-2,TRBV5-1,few,CASSQGDLYGYTF,TGCGCCAGCAGCCAGGGGGACCTCTATGGCTACACCTTC
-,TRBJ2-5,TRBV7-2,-,CASSQSIEETQYF,TGTGCCAGCAGCCAGAGCATTGAAGAGACCCAGTACTTC
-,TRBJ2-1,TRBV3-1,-,CASSQDPGSHNEQFF,TGTGCCAGCAGCCAAGATCCCGGGTCTCACAATGAGCAGTTCTTC
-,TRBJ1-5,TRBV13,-,CASTRVPGSNQPQHF,TGTGCCAGCACCAGAGTACCGGGGAGCAATCAGCCCCAGCATTTT
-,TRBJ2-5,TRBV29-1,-,CSVEAVGSARETQYF,TGCAGCGTTGAAGCTGTCGGGTCGGCCCGAGAGACCCAGTACTTC
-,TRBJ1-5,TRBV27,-,CASAPSDSVNQPQHF,TGTGCCAGCGCACCCTCAGACAGCGTTAATCAGCCCCAGCATTTT
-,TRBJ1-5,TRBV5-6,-,CASSLGGHSNQPQHF,TGTGCCAGCAGCTTAGGAGGGCACAGCAATCAGCCCCAGCATTTT
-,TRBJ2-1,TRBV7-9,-,CASSPRQFQSSYNEQFF,TGTGCCAGCAGCCCCCGACAGTTTCAGAGCTCCTACAATGAGCAGTTCTTC
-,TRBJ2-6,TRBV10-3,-,CAISESLGGSGANVLTF,TGTGCCATCAGTGAGTCCCTGGGGGGCTCTGGGGCCAACGTCCTGACTTTC
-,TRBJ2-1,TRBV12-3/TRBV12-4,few,CASSLMSAAYNEQFF,TGTGCCAGCAGTTTAATGAGCGCTGCCTACAATGAGCAGTTCTTC
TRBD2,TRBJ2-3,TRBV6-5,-,CASSQGTRRTQYF,TGTGCCAGCAGTCAAGGGACTAGGCGGACGCAGTATTTT
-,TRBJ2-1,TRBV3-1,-,CASSQLADRSYNEQFF,TGTGCCAGCAGCCAATTAGCGGACCGCTCCTACAATGAGCAGTTCTTC
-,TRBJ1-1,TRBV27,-,CASSKPGRVNTEAFF,TGTGCCAGCAGTAAACCGGGACGCGTTAACACTGAAGCTTTCTTT
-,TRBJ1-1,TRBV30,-,CAWSAGSPEAFF,TGTGCCTGGAGTGCAGGCAGCCCTGAAGCTTTCTTT
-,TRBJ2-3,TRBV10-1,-,CASSKPPSQQYF,TGCGCCAGCAGTAAACCGCCGTCTCAGCAGTATTTT
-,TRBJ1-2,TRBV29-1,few,CSAPIDGNYGYTF,TGCAGCGCTCCAATCGACGGTAACTATGGCTACACCTTC
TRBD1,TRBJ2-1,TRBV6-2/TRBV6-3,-,CASSPDRVDYNEQFF,TGTGCCAGCAGTCCGGACAGGGTCGACTACAATGAGCAGTTCTTC
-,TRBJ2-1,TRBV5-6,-,CASSTGTEFDNEQFF,TGTGCCAGCAGCACCGGGACGGAATTCGACAATGAGCAGTTCTTC
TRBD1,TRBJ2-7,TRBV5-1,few,CASSLESRGREQYF,TGCGCCAGCAGCTTGGAGTCCAGGGGGCGCGAGCAGTACTTC
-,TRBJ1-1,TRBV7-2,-,CASSLAPGYTEAFF,TGTGCCAGCAGCTTAGCTCCAGGGTACACTGAAGCTTTCTTT
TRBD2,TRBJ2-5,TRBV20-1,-,CSARGGTSGKETQYF,TGCAGTGCTAGGGGGGGGACTAGCGGTAAAGAGACCCAGTACTTC
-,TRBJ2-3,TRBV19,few,CASSIEIPSTDTQYF,TGTGCCAGTAGTATCGAGATTCCTAGCACAGATACGCAGTATTTT
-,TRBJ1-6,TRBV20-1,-,CSAKGDSPLHF,TGCAGTGCTAAGGGGGATTCACCCCTCCACTTT
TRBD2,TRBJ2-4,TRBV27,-,CASGIPGGEQYF,TGTGCCAGCGGCATCCCCGGGGGGGAGCAGTACTTC
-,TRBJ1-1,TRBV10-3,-,CAIGAEGTEAFF,TGTGCCATCGGTGCCGAGGGTACTGAAGCTTTCTTT